The 14 T cell receptor beta chains reported below all come from one sample, sequenced in a study of shared clonotypes between healthy human individuals. The table came from immunoSEQ multiplex PCR; TCRdb's copy has only in-frame clones and leaves some out. The sample shows about 2.1 million clones, about 93% of them seen only once. Positive CCR7 selection of CD45RO-negative cells yielded the naive CD8 cells, and terminally differentiated effector memory CD45RA+ cells were excluded. Sequencing was done on a sample of naive CD8+ T cells from PBMCs. These receptor sequences come from a man between 18 and 35 years old in good health. Some clones in this sample may be carry-over from other donors' samples.

V usage is TRBV6-5 and J usage is TRBJ2-7; no reliable D call. Germline CDR1 reads MNHEY; CDR2 reads SVGAGI. The germline V and J ends were trimmed by 8 bases and 6 bases, with 17 bases remaining between them. This CDR3 spans 13 amino acids. The CDR3 DNA reads TGTGCCAGCCTCAGTTGGGATAGCTCCGAGCAGTACTTC. Residues: CASLSWDSSEQYF.

The chain links TRBV28 to TRBJ1-2, with 12 nucleotides matching TRBD1. CDR3 length: 17 amino acids. Germline CDR1 reads MDHEN; CDR2 reads SYDVKM. V shed 2 bases and J 4 bases; nucleotides not matched to a gene: 8. For the CDR3, the DNA is TGTGCCAGCAGTTTAGGGACAGGGGGCCCATTTTCCTATGGCTACACCTTC. Protein sequence: CASSLGTGGPFSYGYTF.

The gene calls are TRBV12-5 and TRBJ1-1; a weak D match, TRBD1 (5 bases). There are 11 residues in the CDR3. Trimming pared 6 bases from V and 6 bases from J, leaving 8 bases between. Looked up from germline, CDR1 is LGHNT and CDR2 is FRNRAP. CDR3 region: CASGGGAEAFF. DNA for the CDR3: TGTGCTAGTGGCGGGGGAGCTGAAGCTTTCTTT.

V gene TRBV27 combines with J gene TRBJ2-3; TRBD2 is a possible D gene (6 bases). V dropped 4 bases and J dropped 2 bases, with 7 bases sitting between them. The CDR3 spans 13 residues. The germline gives CDR1 MNHEY, CDR2 SMNVEV (reference sequence). In nucleotides, the CDR3 is TGTGCCAGCAGTTCGGGGGACACAGATACGCAGTATTTT. Its translation: CASSSGDTDTQYF.

The chain has TRBV28 and TRBJ1-1; D gene ambiguous. Trimming removed 3 bases from V and 1 base from J, with 9 bases in between. The germline V gene encodes CDR1 MDHEN and CDR2 SYDVKM. This CDR3 contains 14 residues. The CDR3 coding sequence is TGTGCCAGCAGTTTGAGCTATGGGAACACTGAAGCTTTCTTT. It is translated as CASSLSYGNTEAFF.

This clone appeared once. Written as DNA, the CDR3 is TGTGCCAGCAGCGACCCCTACACGGGAGGTGACATCTACGGGGAGCTGTTTTTT. This encodes CASSDPYTGGDIYGELFF. The chain combines TRBV7-9 with TRBJ2-2, with TRBD2 matching over 7 bases. Germline V CDR1 and CDR2: SEHNR, FQNEAQ (reference sequence). The V segment lost 5 bases and the J segment 7 bases; nucleotides outside the gene matches: 19. This CDR3 region has 18 residues.

V usage is TRBV7-6 and J usage is TRBJ2-1; 7 bases map to TRBD2. Germline CDR1 reads SGHVS; CDR2 reads FNYEAQ. The V and J ends lost 5 bases and 4 bases, in that order; junction bases with no gene match: 5. This CDR3 spans 14 amino acids. This CDR3 reads CASSPWEGYNEQFF. Written as DNA, the CDR3 is TGTGCCAGCAGCCCGTGGGAGGGGTACAATGAGCAGTTCTTC.

This clone was seen just once. This chain connects TRBV9 to TRBJ2-7; 7 bases match TRBD2. The trim removed 2 bases at V and 5 bases at J, leaving 7 bases unmatched. The germline V gene has CDR1 SGDLS and CDR2 YYNGEE. The CDR3 is 14 amino acids. CDR3 coding DNA: TGTGCCAGCAGCGTTTACGGGAGGTCCGACGAGCAGTACTTC. It yields the protein CASSVYGRSDEQYF.

The chain is built from TRBV6-5 and TRBJ2-1; D is perhaps TRBD2 (7 bases). The CDR3 is 15 amino acids. V lost 2 bases and J 8 bases, leaving 16 bases between the germline ends. Germline CDR1 reads MNHEY; CDR2 reads SVGAGI. CDR3 sequence: CASSYPIGGDYEQFF. CDR3 coding DNA: TGTGCCAGCAGTTACCCTATAGGGGGGGACTATGAGCAGTTCTTC.

The V call is TRBV7-8, the J call TRBJ2-3; TRBD1 agrees at 9 bases. V was pared by 5 bases and J by 7 bases, with 10 bases of the junction left unmatched. This CDR3 spans 15 amino acids. Per germline, CDR1 SGHVS and CDR2 FQNEAQ. The CDR3, as DNA: TGTGCCAGCAGCCCCCGGGACAGGGTAGGAAATACGCAGTATTTT. It yields the protein CASSPRDRVGNTQYF.

The chain is built from TRBV19 and TRBJ1-2, with a weak D call TRBD1 (5 bases). V was cut by 2 bases and J by 0 bases, with 10 bases left in between. Germline CDR1 reads LNHDA; CDR2 reads SQIVND (reference sequence). The CDR3 has 15 amino acids. CDR3 sequence: CASSISPGTNYGYTF. In DNA form, the CDR3 reads TGTGCCAGTAGTATATCGCCAGGGACTAACTATGGCTACACCTTC.

This chain connects TRBV7-9 to TRBJ2-7; D is perhaps TRBD1 or TRBD2 (5 bases each). This CDR3 is 15 amino acids long. Germline V lookup: CDR1 SEHNR, CDR2 FQNEAQ (reference sequence). V lost 4 bases, J lost 1 base, and 14 bases lay in between. DNA of the CDR3: TGTGCCAGCAGCTCCGATGGGGACGGTTCCTACGAGCAGTACTTC. Translated: CASSSDGDGSYEQYF.

The chain joins TRBV7-9 to TRBJ2-5; D is possibly TRBD2 (5 bases). Germline assignment: CDR1 SEHNR and CDR2 FQNEAQ (reference sequence). V dropped 5 bases and J dropped 3 bases, with 13 bases sitting between them. The CDR3 is 14 residues long. The chain's CDR3 is CASSHLSGKETQYF. The CDR3 DNA sequence: TGTGCCAGCAGCCACCTTTCCGGGAAAGAGACCCAGTACTTC.

The chain employs TRBV7-9 and TRBJ1-4; D remains ambiguous. Deletions cut 4 bases from V and 7 bases from J, with 13 bases between. CDR1 and CDR2 from the germline V gene are SEHNR and FQNEAQ (reference sequence). The CDR3 loop spans 14 amino acids. CDR3 protein: CASSSTRDLEKLFF. CDR3 bases: TGTGCCAGCAGCTCCACCCGGGATCTTGAAAAACTGTTTTTT.